Listed below are T cell receptor beta chains from one sample, sequenced in a study of T cell responses to AZD1222 COVID-19 vaccine. The repertoire was sequenced with immunoSEQ multiplex PCR; TCRdb's copy has only in-frame clones and lacks some. The sample shows 100,000 to 150,000 clones, approximately 88% of them seen only once. The sample was peripheral blood, taken on day 0 of AZD1222 vaccination. These receptors came from an adult in good health. CDR3s include the opening cysteine and the closing phenylalanine or tryptophan.

TRBV6-5	TRBJ1-2	CASNIEGFGYGYTF
TRBV10-3	TRBJ1-2	CAISEPDRVSDGYTF
TRBV15	TRBJ2-5	CATSRDRGGETQYF
TRBV29-1	TRBJ2-1	CSVRIAGEGEQFF
TRBV28	TRBJ1-5	CASSLARGQGLQPQHF
TRBV6-5	TRBJ1-1	CASRTGTQLSSEAFF
TRBV5-1	TRBJ2-2	CASSLLGGNTGELFF
TRBV4-1	TRBJ1-2	CASSPYRFSKDGYTF
TRBV18	TRBJ2-6	CASSIGQGFGANVLTF
TRBV2	TRBJ2-7	CASSRGQGASYEQYF
TRBV7-2	TRBJ2-1	CASSFDHYNEQFF
TRBV6-5	TRBJ1-6	CASRHTGRNNSPLHF
TRBV21-1	TRBJ2-7	CASSYPELAQNEQYF
TRBV20-1	TRBJ2-7	CSARRDYEQYF
TRBV6-6	TRBJ2-7	CASSYSRGAYEQYF
TRBV3-1/TRBV3-2	TRBJ2-2	CASSQDYRGLNTGELFF
TRBV7-8	TRBJ2-7	CASSLGGQGYSSYEQYF
TRBV2	TRBJ2-7	CASSPGLAGVSEQYF
TRBV28	TRBJ1-5	CAGRQGGSNQPQHF
TRBV4-2	TRBJ2-5	CASSLGLAGLYQETQYF
TRBV6-5	TRBJ1-1	CASRPGPLAHTEAFF
TRBV5-5	TRBJ1-2	CASSPMGAPYGYTF
TRBV18	TRBJ1-3	CASSQDRPNSGNTIYF
TRBV11-2	TRBJ1-2	CASSSQGVGGYTF
TRBV5-6	TRBJ1-1	CASSRRQGATNTEAFF
TRBV27	TRBJ1-1	CASSLRQGDTEAFF
TRBV19	TRBJ1-5	CASNSYSNQPQHF
TRBV4-3	TRBJ1-6	CASSQRAGTLHF
TRBV5-8	TRBJ1-2	CASSLVVGYGYTF
TRBV28	TRBJ1-1	CASSYQGGTEAFF
TRBV15	TRBJ2-7	CATSRDRSGRSSYEQYF
TRBV2	TRBJ2-2	CASSGLAGGVGELFF
TRBV29-1	TRBJ1-2	CSAGGGGYGYTF
TRBV18	TRBJ1-3	CASSRWERGNTIYF
TRBV24-1	TRBJ1-5	CATSDPSQGDGTNQPQHF
TRBV6-5	TRBJ2-3	CASSRTSTDTQYF
TRBV4-2	TRBJ2-3	CASSQDSGQGVSDTQYF
TRBV7-2	TRBJ2-3	CASSLRGDRGTDTQYF
TRBV21-1	TRBJ1-2	CASSKEASGFIYGYTF
TRBV6-2/TRBV6-3	TRBJ2-3	CASSYFGTADTQYF
TRBV19	TRBJ2-7	CASRSLAQSSYEQYF
TRBV28	TRBJ2-3	CASSLWRRGAHTDTQYF
TRBV24-1	TRBJ1-2	CATSLGGQPYGYTF
TRBV11-2	TRBJ1-5	CASGDREGQPQHF
TRBV30	TRBJ2-1	CAWSKGLLDNEQFF
TRBV24-1	TRBJ2-7	CATSGEIYEQYF
TRBV30	TRBJ2-7	CAWNRGRSLSEQYF
TRBV19	TRBJ2-5	CASSPREGTQYF
TRBV5-1	TRBJ2-7	CASSRGLPGQGREQYF
TRBV7-9	TRBJ1-6	CASSPTGNSPLHF
TRBV3-1/TRBV3-2	TRBJ1-1	CASSQGPGLEAFF
TRBV7-2	TRBJ2-7	CASTSAAGSYEQYF
TRBV6-2/TRBV6-3	TRBJ2-1	CASSYASGGYNEQFF
TRBV7-2	TRBJ1-3	CASSPMAGNTIYF
TRBV7-6	TRBJ1-2	CASSLTEGRGLGLSNYGYTF
TRBV19	TRBJ1-1	CASSNTGVTEAFF
TRBV10-3	TRBJ1-1	CAISGSGTEAFF